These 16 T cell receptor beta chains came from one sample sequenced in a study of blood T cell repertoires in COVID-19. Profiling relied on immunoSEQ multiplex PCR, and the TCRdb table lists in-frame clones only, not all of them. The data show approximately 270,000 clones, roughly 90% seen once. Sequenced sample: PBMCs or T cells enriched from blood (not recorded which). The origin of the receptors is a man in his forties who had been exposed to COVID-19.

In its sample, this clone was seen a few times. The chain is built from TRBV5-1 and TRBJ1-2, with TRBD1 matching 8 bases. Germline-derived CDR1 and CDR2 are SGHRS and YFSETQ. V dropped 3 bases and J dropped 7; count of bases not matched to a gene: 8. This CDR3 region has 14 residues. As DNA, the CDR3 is TGCGCCAGCAGCTCGTCAGGGGGCGCAGGTGGCTACACCTTC. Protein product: CASSSSGGAGGYTF.

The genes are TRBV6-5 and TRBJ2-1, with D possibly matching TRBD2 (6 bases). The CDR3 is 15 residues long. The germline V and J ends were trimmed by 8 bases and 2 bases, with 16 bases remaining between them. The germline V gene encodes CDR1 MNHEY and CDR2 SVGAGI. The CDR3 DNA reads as TGTGCCAGCCGCAGAATGGGACTGACCTACAATGAGCAGTTCTTC. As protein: CASRRMGLTYNEQFF.

CDR3 residues: CASSRSGGTVGYTF. Written as DNA, the CDR3 is TGTGCCAGCAGTCGGTCGGGTGGTACCGTCGGCTACACCTTC. The rearrangement joins TRBV27 to TRBJ1-2; the D is unclear. V lost 5 bases, J lost 8 bases, and 18 bases lay in between. The CDR3 runs 14 residues. Germline V gene lookup returns CDR1 MNHEY and CDR2 SMNVEV (reference sequence).

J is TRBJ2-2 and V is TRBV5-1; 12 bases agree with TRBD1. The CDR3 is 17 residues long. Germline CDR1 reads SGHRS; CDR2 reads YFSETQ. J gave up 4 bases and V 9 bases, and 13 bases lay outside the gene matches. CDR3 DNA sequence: TGCGCCACCGCTTCCGGGACAGGGGGCTACGCCACCGGGGAGCTGTTTTTT. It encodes CATASGTGGYATGELFF.

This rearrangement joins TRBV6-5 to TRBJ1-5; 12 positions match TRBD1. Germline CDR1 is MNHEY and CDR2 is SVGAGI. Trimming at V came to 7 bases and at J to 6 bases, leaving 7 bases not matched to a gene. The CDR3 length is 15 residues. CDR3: CASKPGQGARQPQHF. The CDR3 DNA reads TGTGCCAGCAAACCGGGACAGGGGGCTCGTCAGCCCCAGCATTTT.

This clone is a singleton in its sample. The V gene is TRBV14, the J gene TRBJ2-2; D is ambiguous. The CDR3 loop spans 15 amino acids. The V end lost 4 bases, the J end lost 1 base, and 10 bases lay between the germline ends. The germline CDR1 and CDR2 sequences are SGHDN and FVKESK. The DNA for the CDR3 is TGTGCCAGCAGCCTGATCGCCGGGAACACCGGGGAGCTGTTTTTT. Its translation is CASSLIAGNTGELFF.

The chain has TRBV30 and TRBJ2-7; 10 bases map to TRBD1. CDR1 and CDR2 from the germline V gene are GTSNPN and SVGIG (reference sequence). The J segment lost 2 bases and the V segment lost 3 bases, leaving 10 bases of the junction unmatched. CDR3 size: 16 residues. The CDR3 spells CAWSNLGTGATYEQYF. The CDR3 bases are TGTGCCTGGAGCAACCTAGGGACAGGGGCCACCTACGAGCAGTACTTC.

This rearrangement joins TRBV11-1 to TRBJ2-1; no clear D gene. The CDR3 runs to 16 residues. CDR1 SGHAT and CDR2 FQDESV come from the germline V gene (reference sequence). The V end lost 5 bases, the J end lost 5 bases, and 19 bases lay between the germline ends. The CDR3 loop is CASSPGPRSFHNEQFF. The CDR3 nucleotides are TGTGCCAGCAGCCCCGGTCCGAGGTCGTTCCACAATGAGCAGTTCTTC.

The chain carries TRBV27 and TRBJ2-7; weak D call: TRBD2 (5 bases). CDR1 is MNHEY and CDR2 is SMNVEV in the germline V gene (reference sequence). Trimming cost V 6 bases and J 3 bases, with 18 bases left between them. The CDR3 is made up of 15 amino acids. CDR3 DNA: TGTGCCAGCAGGTCAATGAGGGTCACTAGCTACGAGCAGTACTTC. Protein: CASRSMRVTSYEQYF.

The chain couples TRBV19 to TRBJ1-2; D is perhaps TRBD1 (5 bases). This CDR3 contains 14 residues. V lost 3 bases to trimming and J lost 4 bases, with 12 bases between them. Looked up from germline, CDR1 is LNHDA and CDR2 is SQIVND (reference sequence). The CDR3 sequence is CASSMPNRFYGYTF. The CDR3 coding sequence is TGTGCCAGTAGTATGCCTAACAGGTTCTATGGCTACACCTTC. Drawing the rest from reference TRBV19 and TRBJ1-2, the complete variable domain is DGGITQSPKYLFRKEGQNVTLSCEQNLNHDAMYWYRQDPGQGLRLIYYSQIVNDFQKGDIAEGYSVSREKKESFPLTVTSAQKNPTAFYLCASSMPNRFYGYTFGSGTRLTVV.

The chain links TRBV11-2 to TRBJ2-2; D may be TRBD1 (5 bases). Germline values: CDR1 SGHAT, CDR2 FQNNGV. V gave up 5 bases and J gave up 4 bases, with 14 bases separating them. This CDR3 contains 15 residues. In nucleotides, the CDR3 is TGTGCCAGCAGCCGGACAAACCGGGCCACCGGGGAGCTGTTTTTT. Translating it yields CASSRTNRATGELFF.

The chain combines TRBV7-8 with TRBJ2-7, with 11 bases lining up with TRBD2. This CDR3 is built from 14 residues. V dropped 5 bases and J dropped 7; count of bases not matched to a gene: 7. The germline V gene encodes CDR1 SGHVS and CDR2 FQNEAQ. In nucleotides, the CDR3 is TGTGCCAGCAGCGCTACTAGCGGGAGTCGGGAGCAGTACTTC. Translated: CASSATSGSREQYF.

This CDR3 is CASRPLAAYNEQFF. The CDR3 nucleotides are TGTGCCAGCAGGCCACTAGCGGCATACAATGAGCAGTTCTTC. The chain joins TRBV28 to TRBJ2-1; 8 bases align to TRBD2. The CDR3 is 14 residues long. The J segment lost 4 bases and the V segment lost 6 bases, leaving 5 bases of the junction unmatched. Germline V lookup: CDR1 MDHEN, CDR2 SYDVKM.

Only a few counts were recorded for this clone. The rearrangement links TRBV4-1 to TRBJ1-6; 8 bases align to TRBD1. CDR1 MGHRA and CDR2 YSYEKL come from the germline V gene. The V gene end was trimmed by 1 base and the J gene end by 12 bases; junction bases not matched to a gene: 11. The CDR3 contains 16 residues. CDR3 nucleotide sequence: TGCGCCAGCAGCCAAGGTCAGGGGGCGCGCTTCCAACCCCTCCACTTT. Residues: CASSQGQGARFQPLHF.

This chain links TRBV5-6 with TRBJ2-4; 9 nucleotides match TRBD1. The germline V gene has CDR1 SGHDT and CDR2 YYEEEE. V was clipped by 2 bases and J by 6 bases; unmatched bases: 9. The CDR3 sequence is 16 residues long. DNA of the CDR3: TGTGCCAGCAGCTTCTGGCATGCGGGACAGGGAAACATTCAGTACTTC. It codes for CASSFWHAGQGNIQYF. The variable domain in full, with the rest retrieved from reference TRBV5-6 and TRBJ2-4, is DAGVTQSPTHLIKTRGQQVTLRCSPKSGHDTVSWYQQALGQGPQFIFQYYEEEERQRGNFPDRFSGHQFPNYSSELNVNALLLGDSALYLCASSFWHAGQGNIQYFGAGTRLSVL.

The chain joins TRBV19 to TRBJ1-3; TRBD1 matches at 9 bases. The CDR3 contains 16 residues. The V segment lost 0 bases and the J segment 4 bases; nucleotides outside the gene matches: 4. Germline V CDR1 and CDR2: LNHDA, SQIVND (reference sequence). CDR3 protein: CASSIEGQGYGNTIYF. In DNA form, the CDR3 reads TGTGCCAGTAGTATAGAAGGACAGGGGTACGGAAACACCATATATTTT.